The present T cell receptor beta chain was sequenced within a study of beta chain features in type 1 diabetes. The authors reverse transcribed all of the isolated RNA, so sequencing captured expressed TCRB transcripts. Some clones are missing from TCRdb's copy, which holds only in-frame ones; the method was immunoSEQ multiplex PCR. This table has hundreds of thousands of clones, under 15% appearing once. Details on this clone: Its antigen is not known.

Notes on the study in general: Healthy donors had naive, central memory and Treg TCRB repertoires that appeared less similar than those seen among patients. Shortening of TCRB CDR3s, moderate but significant, appeared in all four CD4+ subsets of Type 1 diabetes patients. VDJ junctions sequenced from type 1 diabetes patients showed fewer insertions and more deletions.

The authors sorted CD4+ naive, central memory, regulatory and stem cell-like memory cells via CD45RO/CCR7/CD25/CD127/CD95/CD27. The length of the CDR3 is 13 residues. V dropped 3 bases and J dropped 7 bases, with 12 bases sitting between them. Germline loops: CDR1 KGHSH, CDR2 LQKENI. Sequences were obtained from naive CD4+ T cells from blood. The sequence derives from a man younger than 35 with type 1 diabetes. The V and J genes are TRBV18 and TRBJ2-5; D is unresolved. CDR3 residues: CASSPTQDVTQYF. As DNA, the CDR3 is TGTGCCAGCTCACCGACACAAGATGTGACCCAGTACTTC.